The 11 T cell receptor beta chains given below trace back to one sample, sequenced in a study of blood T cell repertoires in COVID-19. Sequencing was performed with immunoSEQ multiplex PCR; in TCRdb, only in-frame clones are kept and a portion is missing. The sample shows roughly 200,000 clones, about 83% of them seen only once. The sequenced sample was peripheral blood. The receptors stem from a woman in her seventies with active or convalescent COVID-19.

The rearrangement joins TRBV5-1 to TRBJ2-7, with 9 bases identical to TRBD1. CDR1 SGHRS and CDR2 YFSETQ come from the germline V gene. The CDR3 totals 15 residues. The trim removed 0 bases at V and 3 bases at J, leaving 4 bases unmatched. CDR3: CASSLGGQGNYEQYF. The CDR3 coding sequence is TGCGCCAGCAGCTTGGGGGGACAGGGCAACTACGAGCAGTACTTC.

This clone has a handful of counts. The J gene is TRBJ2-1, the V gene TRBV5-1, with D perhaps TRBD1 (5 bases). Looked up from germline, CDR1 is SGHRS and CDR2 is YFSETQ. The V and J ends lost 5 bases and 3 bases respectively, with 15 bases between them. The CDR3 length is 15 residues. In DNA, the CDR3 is TGCGCCAGCAGAGGTACCTGGGGCAACTACAATGAGCAGTTCTTC. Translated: CASRGTWGNYNEQFF. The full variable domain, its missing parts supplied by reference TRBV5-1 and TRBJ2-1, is KAGVTQTPRYLIKTRGQQVTLSCSPISGHRSVSWYQQTPGQGLQFLFEYFSETQRNKGNFPGRFSGRQFSNSRSEMNVSTLELGDSALYLCASRGTWGNYNEQFFGPGTRLTVL.

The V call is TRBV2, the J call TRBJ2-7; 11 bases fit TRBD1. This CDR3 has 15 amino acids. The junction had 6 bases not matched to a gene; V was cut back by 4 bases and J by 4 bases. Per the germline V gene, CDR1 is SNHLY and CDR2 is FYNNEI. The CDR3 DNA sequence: TGTGCCAGCAGTGTTTCGGACAGGGGGCTATACGAGCAGTACTTC. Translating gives CASSVSDRGLYEQYF.

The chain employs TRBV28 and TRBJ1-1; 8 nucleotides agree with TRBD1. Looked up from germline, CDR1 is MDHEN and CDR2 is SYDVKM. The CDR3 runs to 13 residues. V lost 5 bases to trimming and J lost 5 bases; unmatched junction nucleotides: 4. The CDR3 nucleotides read TGTGCCAGCAGTCTACAGGGGGGAACTGAAGCTTTCTTT. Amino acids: CASSLQGGTEAFF.

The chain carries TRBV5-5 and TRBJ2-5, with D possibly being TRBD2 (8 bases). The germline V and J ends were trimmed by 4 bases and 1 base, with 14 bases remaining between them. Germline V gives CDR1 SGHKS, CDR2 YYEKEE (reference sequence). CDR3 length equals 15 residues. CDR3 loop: CASSPGGGSQETQYF. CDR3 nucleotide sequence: TGTGCCAGCAGCCCGGGAGGGGGCAGCCAAGAGACCCAGTACTTC.

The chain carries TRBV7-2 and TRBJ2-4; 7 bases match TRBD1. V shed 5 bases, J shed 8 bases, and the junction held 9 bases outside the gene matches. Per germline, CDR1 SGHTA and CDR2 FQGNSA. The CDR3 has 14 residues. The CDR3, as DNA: TGTGCCAGCAGCCCGGGACAGCAGTTATACATTCAGTACTTC. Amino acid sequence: CASSPGQQLYIQYF.

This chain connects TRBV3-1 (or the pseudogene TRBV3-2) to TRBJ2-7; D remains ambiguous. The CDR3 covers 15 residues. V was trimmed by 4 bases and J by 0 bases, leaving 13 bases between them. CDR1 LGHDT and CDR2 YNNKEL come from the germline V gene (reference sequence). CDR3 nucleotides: TGTGCCAGCAGCCGAAACACTTGGAGCTCCTACGAGCAGTACTTC. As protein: CASSRNTWSSYEQYF.

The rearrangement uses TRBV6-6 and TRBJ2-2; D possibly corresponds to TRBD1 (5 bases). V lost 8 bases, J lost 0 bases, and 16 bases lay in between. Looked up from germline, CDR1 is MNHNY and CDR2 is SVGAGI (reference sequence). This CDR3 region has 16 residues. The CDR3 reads CASAGPPPTNTGELFF. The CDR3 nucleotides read TGTGCCAGCGCAGGGCCTCCCCCGACGAACACCGGGGAGCTGTTTTTT.

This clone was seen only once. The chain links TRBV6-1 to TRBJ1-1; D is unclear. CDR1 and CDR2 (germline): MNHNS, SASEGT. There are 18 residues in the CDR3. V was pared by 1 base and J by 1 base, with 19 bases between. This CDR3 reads CASSEDGRVETRNTEAFF. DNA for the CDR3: TGTGCCAGCAGTGAAGATGGACGGGTGGAGACTAGGAACACTGAAGCTTTCTTT.

The CDR3 DNA follows: TGTGCCAGTAGTATAGCAGGGACTGGAAACACCATATATTTT. Encoded protein: CASSIAGTGNTIYF. V usage is TRBV19 and J usage is TRBJ1-3; possible D gene TRBD1, 5 bases. The V end lost 1 base, the J end lost 2 bases, and 6 bases lay between the germline ends. CDR1 and CDR2 from the germline V gene are LNHDA and SQIVND (reference sequence). The CDR3 runs to 14 residues.

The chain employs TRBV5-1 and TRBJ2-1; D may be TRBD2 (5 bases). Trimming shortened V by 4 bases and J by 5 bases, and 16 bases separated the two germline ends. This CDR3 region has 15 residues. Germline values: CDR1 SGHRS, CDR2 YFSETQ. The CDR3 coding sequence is TGCGCCAGCAGCCCCAGGAGCGGACCCAACAATGAGCAGTTCTTC. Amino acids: CASSPRSGPNNEQFF.